The 14 T cell receptor beta chains presented below share a single source sample, sequenced in a study of blood T cell repertoires in COVID-19. Assay used: immunoSEQ multiplex PCR; TCRdb lists only in-frame clones, some missing. The sample has roughly 290,000 clones; 70% to 90% are singletons. Sequenced: PBMCs or T cells enriched from blood (not recorded which). The receptors here all came from a man between 25 and 39 years old who had recovered from COVID-19.

CDR3 sequence reads: CSASRGQGWTEAFF. CDR3 DNA sequence: TGCAGTGCTAGTCGTGGACAGGGATGGACTGAAGCTTTCTTT. This chain links TRBV20-1 with TRBJ1-1, with 8 bases fitting TRBD1. The germline V gene encodes CDR1 DFQATT and CDR2 SNEGSKA (reference sequence). The CDR3 totals 14 residues. J was trimmed by 5 bases and V by 3 bases; bases with no gene match: 8.

The chain links TRBV12-3 or TRBV12-4 to TRBJ2-1; tentative D call: TRBD2 (5 bases). CDR3 length equals 13 residues. The V end lost 7 bases, the J end lost 8 bases, and 15 bases lay between the germline ends. The CDR3 coding sequence is TGTGCCAGCACCATTGAGGGAGCCCATGAGCAGTTCTTC. Translating gives CASTIEGAHEQFF.

The genes are TRBV5-1 and TRBJ2-3; D possibly corresponds to TRBD2 (7 bases). Per germline, CDR1 SGHRS and CDR2 YFSETQ. The CDR3 contains 15 residues. Trimming took off 4 bases at V and 4 bases at J, with 16 bases between the two ends. The chain's CDR3 is CASSPGGQGPDTQYF. Here the CDR3 DNA reads TGCGCCAGCAGCCCGGGAGGTCAGGGGCCAGATACGCAGTATTTT.

V usage is TRBV3-1 (or the pseudogene TRBV3-2) and J usage is TRBJ2-2, with D possibly being TRBD2 (5 bases). The CDR3 is made up of 16 amino acids. V gave up 6 bases and J gave up 5 bases, with 19 bases separating them. Germline CDR1 and CDR2: LGHDT and YNNKEL (reference sequence). The CDR3, as DNA: TGTGCCAGCAGACCAAGGGCCGGGAAGAGGACCGGGGAGCTGTTTTTT. Protein sequence: CASRPRAGKRTGELFF.

V is TRBV20-1 and J is TRBJ2-1; a weak D match, TRBD2 (6 bases). Germline loops: CDR1 DFQATT, CDR2 SNEGSKA (reference sequence). CDR3 length: 15 amino acids. Trimming pared 3 bases from V and 0 bases from J, leaving 12 bases between. The DNA of the CDR3 is TGCAGTGCTAGTTCTGGGGGAGGCTCCTACAATGAGCAGTTCTTC. It yields the protein CSASSGGGSYNEQFF.

The V call is TRBV30, the J call TRBJ1-5, with 9 bases identical to TRBD1. CDR3 length equals 14 residues. The germline V gene has CDR1 GTSNPN and CDR2 SVGIG (reference sequence). The J segment lost 7 bases and the V segment lost 1 base, leaving 5 bases of the junction unmatched. Here the CDR3 reads CAWSGQGGGQPQHF. The DNA for the CDR3 is TGTGCCTGGAGTGGACAGGGGGGAGGCCAGCCCCAGCATTTT.

The chain couples TRBV2 to TRBJ1-1; 8 bases align to TRBD1. CDR3 length: 16 residues. V dropped 1 base and J dropped 0; count of bases not matched to a gene: 4. From germline, CDR1 is SNHLY and CDR2 FYNNEI. The CDR3 sequence is CASSEERTGLNTEAFF. Here the CDR3 DNA reads TGTGCCAGCAGTGAAGAGAGGACAGGGCTGAACACTGAAGCTTTCTTT.

The CDR3 nucleotides read TGCGCCAGCAGCCTAGTGCTAGCGGGGTTAGGTGGGGCCAACGTCCTGACTTTC. Translation: CASSLVLAGLGGANVLTF. J is TRBJ2-6 and V is TRBV5-1; 9 bases fit TRBD2. Per the germline V gene, CDR1 is SGHRS and CDR2 is YFSETQ. Trimming took 4 bases from V and 3 from J; bases not matched to a gene: 11. The CDR3 length is 18 residues.

The J gene is TRBJ1-2, the V gene TRBV28, with 9 bases lining up with TRBD1. This CDR3 comprises 16 residues. Unmatched junction bases numbered 7, after V lost 5 bases and J lost 0 bases. Germline V gene sequence: CDR1 MDHEN, CDR2 SYDVKM. The CDR3 is CASSGGQGGANYGYTF. CDR3 bases: TGTGCCAGCAGTGGGGGACAGGGAGGAGCTAACTATGGCTACACCTTC.

This chain links TRBV5-6 with TRBJ1-2; D unclear. Germline V gene data show CDR1 as SGHDT and CDR2 as YYEEEE. V shed 5 bases and J shed 2 bases, with 7 bases lying between them. The CDR3 loop spans 12 amino acids. CDR3 coding DNA: TGTGCCAGCAGTTTCGGGAACTATGGCTACACCTTC. It yields the protein CASSFGNYGYTF.

The J gene is TRBJ1-1, the V gene TRBV7-9; 7 bases are a match to TRBD1. The CDR3 is 14 residues long. After removal of 5 bases from V and 1 base from J, the junction contained 4 bases not matched to a gene. Germline V gene sequence: CDR1 SEHNR, CDR2 FQNEAQ (reference sequence). Here the CDR3 reads CASSLRTGNTEAFF. DNA for the CDR3: TGTGCCAGCAGCCTAAGGACAGGGAACACTGAAGCTTTCTTT.

This chain connects TRBV7-6 to TRBJ2-5; 9 bases fit TRBD1. Germline V gene sequence: CDR1 SGHVS, CDR2 FNYEAQ. CDR3 length: 16 amino acids. V trimming: 5 bases; J trimming: 2 bases; junction bases outside the gene matches: 9. CDR3 in amino acids: CASSRPGQGSQETQYF. The CDR3 DNA reads TGTGCCAGCAGCCGACCGGGACAGGGAAGTCAAGAGACCCAGTACTTC.

The V gene is TRBV2, the J gene TRBJ2-4; D is possibly TRBD1 (5 bases). Germline V gene sequence: CDR1 SNHLY, CDR2 FYNNEI. Deletions cut 4 bases from V and 5 bases from J, with 12 bases between. This CDR3 is built from 14 residues. The CDR3 spells CASSAQGPENIQYF. The CDR3, as DNA: TGTGCCAGCAGTGCCCAGGGTCCTGAAAACATTCAGTACTTC.

The chain is built from TRBV6-5 and TRBJ1-3, with 9 bases lining up with TRBD1. CDR1 is MNHEY, CDR2 SVGAGI, per germline. The CDR3 is 15 amino acids. The V segment lost 5 bases and the J segment 4 bases; nucleotides outside the gene matches: 6. The CDR3 DNA reads TGTGCCAGCAGTAGAGGGACAGGGTTAGGAAACACCATATATTTT. This translates into CASSRGTGLGNTIYF.